Listed below are T cell receptor beta chains from one sample, sequenced in a study of cytomegalovirus exposure and HLA in healthy donors. Sequenced by immunoSEQ multiplex PCR; TCRdb stores in-frame clones only, minus some. The table records 130,000 or so clones, about 81% of them present only once. The sequencing sample was made of PBMCs. The receptors here all came from a woman in her fifties or sixties in good health and CMV-seropositive. Both conserved end residues are part of each CDR3. D genes are given only for firm matches. The size field is filled for only some rows; it gives once, few, many or a size class.

D gene,V gene,J gene,clone size,CDR3 DNA,CDR3 protein
NA,TRBV30,TRBJ2-2,NA,TGTGCCTGGGGACAGTTCCTAGAGCTGTTTTTT,CAWGQFLELFF
NA,TRBV7-2,TRBJ2-3,NA,TGTGCCAGCAAACCACGGGGAATCACAGATACGCAGTATTTT,CASKPRGITDTQYF
NA,TRBV7-2,TRBJ1-1,few,TGTGCCAGCAGCCAAGGCCAGGAGAACACTGAAGCTTTCTTT,CASSQGQENTEAFF
TRBD2,TRBV6-4,TRBJ2-3,NA,TGTGCCAGCAGTGTGATAGCGGGGGTTGCAGATACGCAGTATTTT,CASSVIAGVADTQYF
TRBD2,TRBV4-2,TRBJ2-7,NA,TGTGCCAGCAGCCCACATGTCGGGGGAGGGCCCTCCTACGAGCAGTACTTC,CASSPHVGGGPSYEQYF
NA,TRBV13,TRBJ1-3,NA,TGTGCCAGCTCCTTGGGGAGGAACACCATATATTTT,CASSLGRNTIYF
TRBD1,TRBV6-1,TRBJ2-7,NA,TGTGCCAGCAGTGGGACAGGGCACGAGCAGTACTTC,CASSGTGHEQYF
NA,TRBV6-1,TRBJ1-4,NA,TGTGCCAGCAGTGGACAGGCAACTAATGAAAAACTGTTTTTT,CASSGQATNEKLFF
TRBD1,TRBV5-1,TRBJ2-7,NA,TGCGCCAGCAGCAGGGGACAGGACTACGAGCAGTACTTC,CASSRGQDYEQYF
NA,TRBV29-1,TRBJ1-2,NA,TGCAGCGTTATGGGAGCCACTGGCTACACCTTC,CSVMGATGYTF
TRBD1,TRBV7-2,TRBJ1-1,NA,TGTGCCAGCAGCCCAGGACAGGGGAACACTGAAGCTTTCTTT,CASSPGQGNTEAFF
TRBD2,TRBV2,TRBJ2-7,NA,TGTGCCAGCAGGGCCCATCTGCGGGGGGGCGCCTACGAGCAGTACTTC,CASRAHLRGGAYEQYF
NA,TRBV6-6,TRBJ1-2,few,TGTGCCAGCAGTCCCCTTTTATGGGCTCCGCATGGCTACACCTTC,CASSPLLWAPHGYTF
TRBD2,TRBV2,TRBJ2-1,NA,TGTGCCAGCAAAACTAGCGGGGGGAATTTAAATGAGCAGTTCTTC,CASKTSGGNLNEQFF
NA,TRBV10-3,TRBJ2-3,many,TGTGCCATCAGCGGAGATACGCAGTATTTT,CAISGDTQYF
NA,TRBV2,TRBJ2-1,NA,TGTGCCAGCAGCATCAACTGGGCCGGGGACAATGAGCAGTTCTTC,CASSINWAGDNEQFF
TRBD2,TRBV5-4,TRBJ2-7,NA,TGTGCCAGCAGCGGGGGAGAGCGGGGGATCTCCTACGAGCAGTACTTC,CASSGGERGISYEQYF
NA,TRBV7-8,TRBJ1-5,NA,TGTGCCAGCAGCGGGAGATCCAATCAGCCCCAGCATTTT,CASSGRSNQPQHF
TRBD2,TRBV9,TRBJ2-5,once,TGTGCCAGCAGCGTAGGAGGGGGGGGACTAGCGGTACAAGAGACCCAGTACTTC,CASSVGGGGLAVQETQYF
TRBD2,TRBV5-4,TRBJ2-2,NA,TGTGCCAGCAGCGCGAAGACTAGCGGGGCTGGCGGGGAGCTGTTTTTT,CASSAKTSGAGGELFF
NA,TRBV5-4,TRBJ2-6,NA,TGTGCCAGCAGCCCCTGGGCCTCTGGGGCCAACGTCCTGACTTTC,CASSPWASGANVLTF
NA,TRBV18,TRBJ2-5,few,TGTGCCAGCTCACCCCCAGTGGAGGGCCGGTCAGGGGAGACCCAGTACTTC,CASSPPVEGRSGETQYF